These 25 T cell receptor beta chains originate from one sample sequenced in a study of blood T cell repertoires in COVID-19. Profiling relied on immunoSEQ multiplex PCR, and the TCRdb table lists in-frame clones only, not all of them. The sample has some 200,000 clones, around 94% seen once. Sequences were obtained from peripheral blood. The receptors here all came from a man younger than 40 with COVID-19, enrolled during active disease.

The chain joins TRBV19 to TRBJ1-4; possibly TRBD1 for D (5 bases). The V end was cut by 3 bases, the J end by 4 bases, with 9 bases between. The CDR3 contains 14 residues. The germline V gene encodes CDR1 LNHDA and CDR2 SQIVND (reference sequence). The CDR3 spells CASSINRLNEKLFF. CDR3 nucleotide sequence: TGTGCCAGTAGTATCAACAGGCTTAATGAAAAACTGTTTTTT.

The chain recombines TRBV5-6 with TRBJ1-1, with 8 bases aligning to TRBD1. V lost 2 bases to trimming and J lost 1 base; unmatched junction nucleotides: 7. Germline-derived CDR1 and CDR2 are SGHDT and YYEEEE. This CDR3 is built from 16 residues. This chain's CDR3 is CASSLGQGRWNTEAFF. The CDR3 nucleotides read TGTGCCAGCAGCTTAGGACAGGGTCGATGGAACACTGAAGCTTTCTTT. The whole variable domain, filled in from reference TRBV5-6 and TRBJ1-1, reads DAGVTQSPTHLIKTRGQQVTLRCSPKSGHDTVSWYQQALGQGPQFIFQYYEEEERQRGNFPDRFSGHQFPNYSSELNVNALLLGDSALYLCASSLGQGRWNTEAFFGQGTRLTVV.

This rearrangement joins TRBV27 to TRBJ2-7; the D gene is possibly TRBD2 (6 bases). The germline V gene has CDR1 MNHEY and CDR2 SMNVEV (reference sequence). V was clipped by 5 bases and J by 2 bases, with 19 bases between them. CDR3 length equals 16 residues. CDR3 amino acids: CASSPSLGGVPYEQYF. Here the CDR3 DNA reads TGTGCCAGCAGTCCCTCACTTGGCGGGGTCCCCTACGAGCAGTACTTC.

The chain carries TRBV15 and TRBJ1-1; D might be TRBD1 (6 bases). V was trimmed by 5 bases and J by 3 bases, leaving 13 bases between them. Germline loops: CDR1 LNHNV, CDR2 YYDKDF (reference sequence). CDR3 length equals 14 residues. The chain's CDR3 is CATSGLTGYTEAFF. CDR3 bases: TGTGCCACCAGCGGACTGACAGGTTACACTGAAGCTTTCTTT. The whole variable domain, remainder taken from reference TRBV15 and TRBJ1-1, is DAMVIQNPRYQVTQFGKPVTLSCSQTLNHNVMYWYQQKSSQAPKLLFHYYDKDFNNEADTPDNFQSRRPNTSFCFLDIRSPGLGDTAMYLCATSGLTGYTEAFFGQGTRLTVV.

The chain recombines TRBV3-1 (or the pseudogene TRBV3-2) with TRBJ2-3, with D possibly TRBD1 on 6 matching bases. There are 12 residues in the CDR3. V was clipped by 3 bases and J by 6 bases, with 7 bases between them. Germline V gives CDR1 LGHDT, CDR2 YNNKEL (reference sequence). DNA of the CDR3: TGTGCCAGCAGCCATAGGGGGGATACGCAGTATTTT. Protein: CASSHRGDTQYF.

This rearrangement joins TRBV13 to TRBJ1-2, with D possibly being TRBD1 (5 bases). The V and J ends lost 4 bases and 6 bases respectively, with 9 bases between them. Germline assignment: CDR1 PRHDT and CDR2 FYEKMQ (reference sequence). The CDR3 totals 12 residues. The CDR3 reads CASSYPRDGYTF. In DNA, the CDR3 is TGTGCCAGCAGCTACCCCAGGGATGGCTACACCTTC.

The V call is TRBV3-1 (or the pseudogene TRBV3-2), the J call TRBJ1-1; 8 bases are a match to TRBD1. CDR1 and CDR2 (germline): LGHDT, YNNKEL (reference sequence). The CDR3 loop spans 13 amino acids. V dropped 5 bases and J dropped 5; count of bases not matched to a gene: 4. CDR3 sequence: CASSKQGGTEAFF. The CDR3 nucleotides read TGTGCCAGCAGCAAACAGGGGGGTACTGAAGCTTTCTTT.

V usage is TRBV6-1 and J usage is TRBJ2-5; 8 bases are shared with TRBD1. The ends lost 0 bases at V and 2 bases at J; junction bases unmatched: 2. Germline CDR1 is MNHNS and CDR2 is SASEGT. This CDR3 comprises 15 residues. CDR3 sequence: CASSEATGVQETQYF. CDR3 bases: TGTGCCAGCAGTGAAGCGACAGGGGTTCAAGAGACCCAGTACTTC.

The V gene is TRBV5-1, the J gene TRBJ2-7; D is possibly TRBD1 (5 bases). The V gene lost 2 bases and the J gene lost 4 bases, with 13 bases spanning the gap. CDR1 is SGHRS and CDR2 is YFSETQ in the germline V gene. This CDR3 spans 14 amino acids. The CDR3 protein is CASSFTGDPYEQYF. CDR3 nucleotide sequence: TGCGCCAGCAGCTTCACAGGTGATCCTTACGAGCAGTACTTC.

The chain employs TRBV19 and TRBJ1-5; D uncertain. The CDR3 totals 15 residues. V lost 5 bases and J lost 5, with 16 bases in between. Germline CDR1 and CDR2: LNHDA and SQIVND (reference sequence). CDR3 sequence reads: CASSLGLTWDQPQHF. The CDR3 region has the DNA TGTGCCAGTAGTCTAGGACTTACCTGGGATCAGCCCCAGCATTTT.

The V and J genes are TRBV27 and TRBJ1-1; TRBD1 agrees at 8 bases. The germline V gene encodes CDR1 MNHEY and CDR2 SMNVEV (reference sequence). The CDR3 length is 15 residues. Germline trimming cut 6 bases from V and 0 bases from J; bases unmatched to any gene: 6. The DNA of the CDR3 is TGTGCCAGCAGGGACAGGGTTAACATGAACACTGAAGCTTTCTTT. Translating it yields CASRDRVNMNTEAFF.

This sequence joins TRBV19 and TRBJ2-7; tentatively, D is TRBD2 (6 bases). There are 14 residues in the CDR3. V gave up 6 bases and J gave up 6 bases, with 18 bases separating them. CDR1 is LNHDA, CDR2 SQIVND, per germline (reference sequence). As DNA, the CDR3 is TGTGCCAGTAGCCCGGGACTGACCTTATTCGAGCAGTACTTC. Translating gives CASSPGLTLFEQYF. Full variable domain (remainder filled in from reference TRBV19 and TRBJ2-7): DGGITQSPKYLFRKEGQNVTLSCEQNLNHDAMYWYRQDPGQGLRLIYYSQIVNDFQKGDIAEGYSVSREKKESFPLTVTSAQKNPTAFYLCASSPGLTLFEQYFGPGTRLTVT.

The chain uses TRBV25-1 and TRBJ2-3, with 7 bases fitting TRBD1. This CDR3 has 15 residues. After removal of 3 bases from V and 3 bases from J, the junction contained 6 bases not matched to a gene. The germline CDR1 and CDR2 sequences are MGHDK and SYGVNS. CDR3 DNA sequence: TGTGCCAGCAGTGAGGACAGGATGAGGACAGATACGCAGTATTTT. It yields the protein CASSEDRMRTDTQYF.

This chain uses TRBV6-5 with TRBJ1-3; D unclear. The V end lost 4 bases, the J end lost 6 bases, and 10 bases lay between the germline ends. This CDR3 spans 13 amino acids. Germline values: CDR1 MNHEY, CDR2 SVGAGI. CDR3 coding DNA: TGTGCCAGCAGTTCGTCCTTTTCAAACACCATATATTTT. This translates into CASSSSFSNTIYF.

The chain recombines TRBV7-2 with TRBJ1-3; 8 bases line up with TRBD1. Germline V gives CDR1 SGHTA, CDR2 FQGNSA. The CDR3 spans 15 residues. Losses at the gene ends were 3 bases for V and 0 bases for J; bases not matched to a gene: 1. The CDR3 spells CASSFTGGSGNTIYF. CDR3 nucleotide sequence: TGTGCCAGCAGCTTCACAGGGGGCTCTGGAAACACCATATATTTT.

The rearrangement links TRBV14 to TRBJ2-1; D possibly corresponds to TRBD1 (6 bases). Germline values: CDR1 SGHDN, CDR2 FVKESK. The CDR3 contains 15 residues. V was trimmed by 3 bases and J by 1 base, leaving 10 bases between them. The CDR3 nucleotides read TGTGCCAGCAGCCATTCTCAGGGGTCCTACAATGAGCAGTTCTTC. It is translated as CASSHSQGSYNEQFF.

In this sample, this clone turned up once. The chain employs TRBV25-1 and TRBJ2-1; 7 bases match TRBD2. The CDR3 is 16 amino acids. CDR1 is MGHDK and CDR2 is SYGVNS in the germline V gene. Trimming at V came to 2 bases and at J to 4 bases, leaving 8 bases not matched to a gene. CDR3 in amino acids: CASSEIAGEDYNEQFF. CDR3 in DNA: TGTGCCAGCAGTGAAATCGCGGGAGAGGATTACAATGAGCAGTTCTTC. Full variable domain (missing parts from reference TRBV25-1 and TRBJ2-1): EADIYQTPRYLVIGTGKKITLECSQTMGHDKMYWYQQDPGMELHLIHYSYGVNSTEKGDLSSESTVSRIRTEHFPLTLESARPSHTSQYLCASSEIAGEDYNEQFFGPGTRLTVL.

This chain uses TRBV6-6 with TRBJ1-4; perhaps TRBD1 as D (6 bases). CDR1 and CDR2 from the germline V gene are MNHNY and SVGAGI (reference sequence). The ends were cut back, 5 bases at V and 5 bases at J, with 9 bases in the middle. The CDR3 length is 13 residues. CDR3 in DNA: TGTGCCAGCAGTGACAGGCCAAATGAAAAACTGTTTTTT. Protein: CASSDRPNEKLFF.

This rearrangement joins TRBV30 to TRBJ2-5; TRBD1 is a possible D gene (5 bases). This CDR3 has 14 residues. Germline CDR1 GTSNPN, CDR2 SVGIG (reference sequence). With 0 bases removed from V and 5 bases from J, the gap between germline ends came to 13 bases. CDR3 in DNA: TGTGCCTGGAGTGTATCAGGGTTGTTGGAGACCCAGTACTTC. Its protein product is CAWSVSGLLETQYF.

The chain is built from TRBV3-1 (or the pseudogene TRBV3-2) and TRBJ1-3, with D unresolved. The V gene's germline CDR1 is LGHDT and CDR2 YNNKEL (reference sequence). V gave up 0 bases and J gave up 4 bases, with 10 bases separating them. There are 15 residues in the CDR3. In nucleotides, the CDR3 is TGTGCCAGCAGCCAAGAGACACGAAGGGGAAACACCATATATTTT. Amino acids: CASSQETRRGNTIYF.

This chain uses TRBV15 with TRBJ2-4; TRBD1 matches at 8 bases. Germline CDR1 is LNHNV and CDR2 is YYDKDF (reference sequence). V lost 3 bases, J lost 1 base, and 8 bases stayed unmatched. The CDR3 has 17 residues. The CDR3: CATSSPWTGRAKNIQYF. The CDR3 region has the DNA TGTGCCACCAGCAGTCCTTGGACAGGGAGGGCCAAAAACATTCAGTACTTC.

The chain couples TRBV19 to TRBJ2-7; the D gene is possibly TRBD1 (6 bases). The V end was cut by 7 bases, the J end by 2 bases, with 12 bases between. The CDR3 runs 13 residues. CDR1 LNHDA and CDR2 SQIVND come from the germline V gene (reference sequence). CDR3 loop: CASNSGQAYEQYF. DNA for the CDR3: TGTGCCAGTAATTCGGGACAAGCCTACGAGCAGTACTTC.

This clone was found once. J is TRBJ2-7 and V is TRBV4-2, with 10 bases lining up with TRBD1. This CDR3 has 17 residues. Per the germline V gene, CDR1 is LGHNA and CDR2 is YNFKEQ. Trimming at V came to 0 bases and at J to 2 bases, leaving 7 bases not matched to a gene. The CDR3 sequence is CASSQDGGGTGAYEQYF. The CDR3 DNA reads TGTGCCAGCAGCCAAGATGGGGGGGGGACAGGGGCCTACGAGCAGTACTTC.

The CDR3 DNA reads TGTGCCAGCAGTTTTCTCGGGGGAGGGGAGCAGTTCTTC. It yields the protein CASSFLGGGEQFF. This rearrangement joins TRBV27 to TRBJ2-1; 7 bases fit TRBD2. Germline V gene data show CDR1 as MNHEY and CDR2 as SMNVEV (reference sequence). With V trimmed by 3 bases and J by 10 bases, 6 bases remained unmatched. The CDR3 loop spans 13 amino acids.

V is TRBV7-2 and J is TRBJ1-5, with D uncertain. The CDR3 sequence is 13 residues long. V shed 3 bases and J shed 4 bases, with 7 bases lying between them. Germline V gives CDR1 SGHTA, CDR2 FQGNSA. This chain's CDR3 is CASSFAENQPQHF. In DNA form, the CDR3 reads TGTGCCAGCAGCTTCGCGGAAAATCAGCCCCAGCATTTT.